The entry below describes one T cell receptor (beta chain). The junction had 8 bases not matched to a gene; V was cut back by 3 bases and J by 7 bases. Per germline, CDR1 KGHSH and CDR2 LQKENI. CDR3 length equals 15 residues. Those who participated ranged in age from roughly 18 to 90 years and resided in around 22 US areas. Original handling: It was from reference gene primer amplification that nucleated cell counts were estimated. Some clones are missing from TCRdb's copy, which holds only in-frame ones; the method was immunoSEQ multiplex PCR. The V and J calls and clone size are taken from that table; D and trimming were inferred from the DNA. There are approximately 260,000 clones in the sample; approximately 88% occur only once, and roughly 1.2% lies in the top ten. These data originate in a study of blood T cell repertoires in COVID-19. Study-level background: Nucleic acid was either cDNA or gDNA, and it came from T cells, B-cell-depleted T cells, or PBMCs.

The sequence came from a woman aged 40 to 50 with acute COVID-19. What was sequenced was PBMCs or T cells enriched from blood (not recorded which). The chain joins TRBV18 to TRBJ2-1; 8 bases map to TRBD1. In DNA, the CDR3 is TGTGCCAGCTCACCTTTACTTCAGGGGGCTAATGAGCAGTTCTTC. Its protein is CASSPLLQGANEQFF.